This T cell receptor (beta chain) is from a study of shared clonotypes between healthy human individuals (dated by TCRdb to between 2020 and 2021). Context from the whole study: The cohort included a few men and a couple of women between 18 and 49 years of age. Per donor, three plates each were used for CD4 naive and CD4 memory, two for CD8 naive, and one for CD8 memory. Between about 0.85 and 8.9 billion PBMCs per donor were obtained by leukapheresis. To estimate repertoire size and how much clonotypes are shared between individuals, the study performed deep sequencing of blood TCR repertoires from 4 to 6 healthy adults. To increase sequencing depth and limit assay-specific biases, different laboratories used diverse techniques to prepare libraries and sequence TCR repertoires.

Using the deep immunoSEQ assay, TCR CDR3 regions were amplified from genomic DNA by multiplex PCR. Extracted genomic DNA from each cell subset was spread evenly across all wells of several immunoSEQ 96-well plates, with each plate serving as a replicate. For sorted subsets, approximately 200 ng of genomic DNA, equivalent to 25,000 to 30,000 T cell genomes, went into each replicate PCR. The purified libraries were quantified using a Qubit 3.0 fluorometer, sized with a Bioanalyzer 2100, and then quantified again using the KAPA Library Quantification kit. Every immunoSEQ 96-well plate was sequenced on a separate single-read 150-cycle Illumina NextSeq 550 flow cell. The study's own analysis went as follows. Because the immunoSEQ output held only junctional sequences and lacked quality scores, the filtering could not match the filtering applied to full-length reads. Sequences were annotated with PyIR, a Python wrapper for IgBLAST v1.9, using IMGT germline references to assign V/J genes and CDR3. Reads were removed for weak V/J assignments (E-value above 1e-6), missing CDR3, stop codons, out-of-frame junctions, or ambiguous translated residues. V3J clonotypes were defined as sequences sharing the same inferred V gene, J gene, and CDR3 amino acid sequence. Percentage overlap between repertoires was computed as shared unique clonotypes divided by the size of the smaller repertoire. Repertoire richness was assessed with RTK rarefaction, the Chao1 estimator, and Recon v2.1 estimates of unobserved clonotypes. Generation probabilities for all TCRbeta clonotypes obtained by the gDNA method from a handful of donors were computed using OLGA. In TCRdb, the immuneACCESS table is reduced to in-frame sequences with V and J assigned. These tables do not hold every clone; where another copy was compared, an unresolved V gene accounts for under half, and the others remain unexplained. V and J calls and clone size are copied from that table; D and trimming were computed from the DNA. The sample contains about 230,000 clones, 60% to 70% of them found a single time. The top ten clones comprise approximately 12% of the sample.

Overall study results and their limits: Sampling was restricted to blood, and TCR repertoires in tissue are likely to differ from TCR repertoires in blood. When several donors were compared, the shared fraction of clonotypes was roughly 5% for naive CD4, more than 3% for naive CD8, roughly 2.5% for memory CD4, and 0.35% to 0.4% for memory CD8. Larger estimated clonotype richness was generally found for naive subsets than for memory subsets. The genetic and exposure-history diversity represented was limited by the small number of donors. Pairwise subsampling led to the expectation that sequencing depth would affect the degree of clonotype sharing among donors. Compared with non-shared clonotypes, the clonotypes found in all four sorted-subset donors had higher generation probabilities. Rarefaction of sorted-subset datasets indicated incomplete sequencing despite the large sequencing depth.

Donors were healthy HIV-negative adults with no recently reported acute infections or vaccinations. Every donor was a Caucasian adult living in Nashville, Tennessee, USA. CD4+ T cells were enriched by magnetic negative selection; naive cells were then positively selected on CD45RA, and the negative fraction formed the memory subset. Blood was collected by leukapheresis, and PBMCs were isolated by Ficoll-Histopaque density gradient centrifugation and then cryopreserved in liquid nitrogen vapor phase. Analytical flow cytometry was used to check the purity and quantity of every magnetically sorted T cell population. Genomic DNA was isolated from every sorted fraction and measured by UV absorbance on a Nanodrop 2000c. About this clone: What antigen it recognizes has not been identified. Nothing much larger sits one base from this clone, and base qualities are not available.

CDR1 and CDR2 (MNHNS, SASEGT) derive from the germline V gene. From the cysteine through the phenylalanine, the CDR3 covers 15 amino acids. Left in the record is the CDR3 DNA by itself, 45 bases read in frame from the first base. Trimming costs V 3 bases and J 4 bases, and their ends lie 15 bases apart. This receptor chain uses TRBV6-1 and TRBJ2-5; the D gene assignment is ambiguous. This receptor was taken from a man under 40 in good health. The sample taken for sequencing was memory CD4+ T cells sorted from blood. This sample's cell subset or site label indicates: CD45RA-negative fraction. CDR3 sequence: CASSEIRVPLETQYF. The sequence in DNA is TGTGCCAGCAGTGAGATTAGGGTTCCACTAGAGACCCAGTACTTC.